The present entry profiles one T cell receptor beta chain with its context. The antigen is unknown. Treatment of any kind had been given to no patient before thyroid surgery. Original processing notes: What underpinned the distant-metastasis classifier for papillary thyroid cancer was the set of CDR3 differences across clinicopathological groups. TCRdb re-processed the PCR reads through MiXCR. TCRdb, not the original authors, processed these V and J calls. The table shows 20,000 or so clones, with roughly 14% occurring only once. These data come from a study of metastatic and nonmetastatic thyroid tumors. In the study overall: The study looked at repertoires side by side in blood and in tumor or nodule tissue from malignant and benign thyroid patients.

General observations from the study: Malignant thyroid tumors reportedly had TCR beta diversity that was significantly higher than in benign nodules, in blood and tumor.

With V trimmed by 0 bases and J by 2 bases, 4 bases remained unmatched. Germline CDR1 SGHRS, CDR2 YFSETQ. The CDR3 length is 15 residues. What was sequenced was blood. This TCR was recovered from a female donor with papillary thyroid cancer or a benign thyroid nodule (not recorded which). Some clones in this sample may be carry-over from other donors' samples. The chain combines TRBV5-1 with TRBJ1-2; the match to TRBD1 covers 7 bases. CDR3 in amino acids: CASSLGPGQNYGYTF. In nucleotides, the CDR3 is TGCGCCAGCAGCTTGGGGCCGGGACAGAACTATGGCTACACCTTC.